What follows are 17 T cell receptor beta chains derived from one specimen sequenced in a study of regulatory T cells in long-lasting Graves disease. Regarding time point: newly diagnosed GD, antithyroid drugs for less than 3 months. After RNA was extracted from PBMCs, the TCR library was made from it. The TCR beta library used iRepertoire HTBI primers with Arm-PCR amplification of CDR3. In TCRdb, the multiplex PCR reads were re-called with MiXCR into one record per CDR3 protein. Of roughly 260,000 distinct CDR3 sequences listed, 15% to 20% were seen once; the top ten hold 14%. The same data also went into a second study, on T cells in Graves' hyperthyroidism and ophthalmopathy.

Sequencing used peripheral blood mononuclear cells (PBMCs), obtained at new diagnosis, from a patient treated with antithyroid drugs. These receptors came from a young woman with Graves disease.

This clonotype was recorded at least ten times. V is TRBV12-3 or TRBV12-4 and J is TRBJ1-2, with unresolved D. V lost 5 bases, J lost 7 bases, and 14 bases lay in between. This CDR3 comprises 13 residues. CDR3: CASSPGRAGGYTF. CDR3 DNA: TGTGCCAGCAGTCCGGGTAGGGCTGGTGGCTACACCTTC.

The CDR3 sequence: CASCRSDYNEQFF. Here the CDR3 DNA reads TGTGCCAGTTGCCGATCCGACTACAATGAGCAGTTCTTC. The genes are TRBV28 and TRBJ2-1; unclear D gene. The CDR3 spans 13 residues. The germline V gene has CDR1 MDHEN and CDR2 SYDVKM. Trimming pared 9 bases from V and 3 bases from J, leaving 12 bases between.

The chain employs TRBV5-1 and TRBJ1-1; 7 bases match TRBD1. This CDR3 is 18 amino acids long. Germline loops: CDR1 SGHRS, CDR2 YFSETQ. Trimming at V came to 4 bases and at J to 0 bases, leaving 15 bases not matched to a gene. CDR3 bases: TGCGCCAGCAGCCTAGCCTGGGACAGCCAGCGGATGAACACTGAAGCTTTCTTT. Residues: CASSLAWDSQRMNTEAFF.

This clonotype was seen only a few times. This chain connects TRBV9 to TRBJ1-6; possible D gene TRBD1, 5 bases. The CDR3 loop spans 14 amino acids. V dropped 4 bases and J dropped 10 bases, with 15 bases sitting between them. Germline V lookup: CDR1 SGDLS, CDR2 YYNGEE. The CDR3 sequence is CASSPRSGDSPLHF. As DNA, the CDR3 is TGTGCCAGCAGCCCCCGGAGCGGGGACTCACCCCTCCACTTT.

This clonotype was observed many times. V usage is TRBV6-1 and J usage is TRBJ2-1; D remains ambiguous. Germline-derived CDR1 and CDR2 are MNHNS and SASEGT. Trimming shortened V by 5 bases and J by 8 bases, and 22 bases separated the two germline ends. The CDR3 is made up of 16 amino acids. CDR3 amino acids: CASSTDTDFNFDEQFF. The CDR3 coding sequence is TGTGCCAGCAGTACTGACACAGATTTCAACTTCGATGAGCAGTTCTTC.

This clonotype was counted ten times or more. The chain links TRBV27 to TRBJ2-2, with 7 nucleotides matching TRBD2. The CDR3 consists of 13 residues. The V gene end was trimmed by 4 bases and the J gene end by 12 bases; junction bases not matched to a gene: 8. Germline CDR1 is MNHEY and CDR2 is SMNVEV (reference sequence). In nucleotides, the CDR3 is TGTGCCAGCAGTTCTAGCGGTGACTGGCAGCTGTTTTTT. Translation gives CASSSSGDWQLFF.

This clonotype was seen repeatedly, ten times or more. The chain is built from TRBV4-1 and TRBJ1-4; D uncertain. Trimming took off 4 bases at V and 8 bases at J, with 20 bases between the two ends. Germline CDR1 reads MGHRA; CDR2 reads YSYEKL. The CDR3 covers 16 residues. The DNA for the CDR3 is TGCGCCAGCAGCCTAAGAAAGGACCGCGGGGTGGAAAAACTGTTTTTT. This encodes CASSLRKDRGVEKLFF.

This clonotype was counted only a few times. A read error is the likely source, as a far larger clone sits one nucleotide away. The chain combines TRBV3-1 with TRBJ2-3; D call uncertain. The J call is doubtful: the DNA matches TRBJ2-7 better. The germline gives CDR1 LGHDT, CDR2 YNNKEL (reference sequence). This CDR3 comprises 14 residues. CDR3: CASASGGPGNEQYF. Here the CDR3 DNA reads TGTGCCAGCGCGTCGGGCGGCCCGGGCAATGAGCAGTACTTC.

This clonotype came up many times. This sequence joins TRBV14 and TRBJ2-1, with 9 bases that match TRBD2. Germline CDR1 SGHDN, CDR2 FVKESK. This CDR3 region has 15 residues. With V trimmed by 4 bases and J by 6 bases, 7 bases remained unmatched. CDR3 amino acids: CASSRFGGGGNEQFF. The CDR3 DNA follows: TGTGCCAGCAGCCGATTCGGCGGGGGGGGCAATGAGCAGTTCTTC.

This clonotype was recorded once. A read error is likely here: a far larger clone is one base away. This chain connects TRBV11-2 to TRBJ2-1; the match to TRBD1 covers 9 bases. Germline V gene lookup returns CDR1 SGHAT and CDR2 FQNNGV. The CDR3 is 15 amino acids. The ends lost 4 bases at V and 3 bases at J; junction bases unmatched: 4. CDR3 sequence reads: CASSWTGDNYNEQFF. In nucleotides, the CDR3 is TGTGCCAGCAGCTGGACAGGGGATAACTACAATGAGCAGTTCTTC.

In regard to this clonotype: With only one base between it and a far larger clone, this is likely a read error. This chain joins TRBV6-2 or TRBV6-3 and TRBJ1-1; D uncertain. There are 14 residues in the CDR3. CDR1 is MNHEY and CDR2 is SVGEGT in the germline V gene. Between the trimmed V and J ends, which lost 4 bases and 4 bases, there was a span of 13 bases. CDR3 sequence (DNA): TGTGCCAGCAGTTGCGACGAGGTACGCACTGAAGCTTTCTTT. The encoded protein is CASSCDEVRTEAFF.

There are a few counts of this clonotype. A much larger clone lies a single base off, so this may be a read error. J is TRBJ1-2 and V is TRBV7-2; no clear D gene. Trimming cost V 8 bases and J 0 bases, with 13 bases left between them. Germline V gives CDR1 SGHTA, CDR2 FQGNSA. The length of the CDR3 is 14 residues. The CDR3: CASLGRAANYGYTF. In nucleotides, the CDR3 is TGTGCCAGCTTAGGACGGGCAGCTAACTATGGCTACACCTTC.

The CDR3 coding sequence is TGTGCCAGTACGAGCTACAGAGGTCCTGAAGCTTTCTTT. Encoded protein: CASTSYRGPEAFF. This chain connects TRBV19 to TRBJ1-1; D gene unclear. The V gene's germline CDR1 is LNHDA and CDR2 SQIVND (reference sequence). The germline V and J ends were trimmed by 7 bases and 6 bases, with 15 bases remaining between them. This CDR3 comprises 13 residues.

V and J are TRBV12-3 or TRBV12-4 and TRBJ2-1; 7 bases align to TRBD1. V was pared by 6 bases and J by 3 bases, with 8 bases of the junction left unmatched. The CDR3 totals 15 residues. The CDR3 protein is CASRGDSGNYNEQFF. In DNA, the CDR3 is TGTGCCAGCAGGGGGGACAGCGGTAACTACAATGAGCAGTTCTTC.

This clonotype was observed many times. This chain joins TRBV3-1 and TRBJ1-6, with D possibly matching TRBD1 (6 bases). Looked up from germline, CDR1 is LGHDT and CDR2 is YNNKEL (reference sequence). V was clipped by 4 bases and J by 3 bases, with 10 bases between them. There are 15 residues in the CDR3. The CDR3 sequence: CASSPQGGYNSPLHF. The CDR3 DNA sequence: TGTGCCAGCAGCCCACAGGGAGGCTATAATTCACCCCTCCACTTT.

This clonotype was counted ten times or more. This chain links TRBV12-3 or TRBV12-4 with TRBJ2-3; D unresolved. CDR3 size: 15 residues. The V end lost 5 bases, the J end lost 0 bases, and 12 bases lay between the germline ends. The CDR3 region is CASSPHSQSTDTQYF. As DNA, the CDR3 is TGTGCCAGCAGTCCCCATAGTCAGAGCACAGATACGCAGTATTTT.

The gene calls are TRBV5-8 and TRBJ1-2; 7 bases are a match to TRBD1. This CDR3 has 17 amino acids. J was trimmed by 1 base and V by 6 bases; bases with no gene match: 15. Germline CDR1 SGHTS, CDR2 YDEGEE. Here the CDR3 DNA reads TGTGCCAGCACCTCACTCGCGGACAGGTCCCTTAACTATGGCTACACCTTC. Its protein product is CASTSLADRSLNYGYTF.